This T cell receptor (beta chain) was found in a study of blood T cell repertoires in COVID-19. On the study more broadly: The origin of the acute and convalescent COVID-19 samples was the United States, Italy and Spain.

Source study methods: By means of reference gene primer amplification, nucleated cell counts were estimated. Assay used: immunoSEQ multiplex PCR; TCRdb lists only in-frame clones, some missing. The V and J calls and clone size come from that table; D and trimming were worked out from the DNA. Here the sample spans about 350,000 clones, about 88% being singletons. Germline values: CDR1 MNHEY, CDR2 SVGAGI. The CDR3 has 15 residues. J gave up 1 base and V 6 bases, and 6 bases lay outside the gene matches. Sequenced material: PBMCs or T cells enriched from blood (not recorded which). This sequence originates from a woman aged 30 to 39 who had recovered from COVID-19. The chain combines TRBV6-5 with TRBJ1-3, with 7 positions matching TRBD1. The CDR3 nucleotides read TGTGCCAGCAGAAGACAGGGTTCTTCTGGAAACACCATATATTTT. It translates to CASRRQGSSGNTIYF.